Given below is one TCR beta chain in context. Its antigen is unidentified. CDR1 is MGHDK, CDR2 SYGVNS, per germline. Trimming left V 10 bases short and J 6 bases short, with 13 bases between. This CDR3 is built from 11 residues. MiXCR, applied by TCRdb to the RT-PCR reads, yields one record per CDR3 protein. The table lists about 700,000 distinct CDR3 sequences, around 14% of them singletons, with 5.5% to 8% in the top ten. This specimen comes from a study of response to subunit inactivated influenza vaccine. General study findings and limits: Researchers suggested that each seasonal influenza vaccination recruits few new T cells.

The chain recombines TRBV25-1 with TRBJ2-7, with D perhaps matching TRBD2 (6 bases). This receptor was obtained from a man aged 50 to 59 who received an inactivated influenza vaccine. Sequencing used PBMCs from blood, obtained 14 to 15 days before vaccination. Here the CDR3 DNA reads TGTGCCACCAGACTAGGATCCGAGCAGTACTTC. Its translation is CATRLGSEQYF.